The 16 T cell receptor beta chains listed next were all sequenced from one sample in a study of TIL therapy for anti-PD-1-resistant metastatic lung cancer. The sample's time point: pre-treatment sample, taken before nivolumab and TIL therapy. Pleural nodules or supraclavicular lymph nodes made up most of the excised metastases sampled. This was the immunoSEQ v3 assay. Only in-frame clones appear in the TCRdb table, and some are missing; sequencing was by immunoSEQ multiplex PCR. The sample lists approximately 5,000 clones, 64% occurring once. The sample here was tumor tissue, taken at baseline. All receptors derive from a man between 65 and 85 years old with non-small cell lung cancer.

This chain connects TRBV27 to TRBJ2-3; possibly TRBD1 or TRBD2 for D (5 bases each). V was shortened by 5 bases and J by 0 bases, with 12 bases between the two germline ends. This CDR3 is 15 amino acids long. Germline V CDR1 and CDR2: MNHEY, SMNVEV (reference sequence). CDR3 in DNA: TGTGCCAGCAGTGATAACGGGGCTAGCACAGATACGCAGTATTTT. Translated, it gives CASSDNGASTDTQYF.

In nucleotides, the CDR3 is TGTGCCAGCAGTGTGTGGGGCATCGGGGCCAACGTCCTGACTTTC. It specifies CASSVWGIGANVLTF. The V and J genes are TRBV2 and TRBJ2-6; tentatively, D is TRBD1 (5 bases). CDR3 size: 15 residues. The V gene's germline CDR1 is SNHLY and CDR2 FYNNEI. V lost 4 bases and J lost 4, with 11 bases in between.

This clone showed up just once. The rearrangement uses TRBV7-2 and TRBJ2-1; TRBD1 matches at 10 bases. V shed 3 bases, J shed 16 bases, and the junction held 27 bases outside the gene matches. Germline V lookup: CDR1 SGHTA, CDR2 FQGNSA. This CDR3 has 19 residues. The CDR3: CASSFGQGGRSREASLLFF. Here the CDR3 DNA reads TGTGCCAGCAGCTTCGGACAGGGGGGACGCTCGCGGGAGGCCTCTCTATTATTCTTC.

V gene TRBV7-2 combines with J gene TRBJ1-1; the D gene is possibly TRBD1 (6 bases). The V gene lost 7 bases and the J gene lost 4 bases, with 16 bases spanning the gap. Germline V gives CDR1 SGHTA, CDR2 FQGNSA. The CDR3 is 14 amino acids. CDR3 loop: CASTLQGWGTEAFF. The CDR3 nucleotides are TGTGCCAGCACCCTACAGGGATGGGGCACTGAAGCTTTCTTT.

The rearrangement joins TRBV6-1 to TRBJ1-2; 9 bases line up with TRBD1. The CDR3 has 15 amino acids. V gave up 6 bases and J gave up 4 bases; unmatched junction bases: 9. Germline CDR1 reads MNHNS; CDR2 reads SASEGT. The CDR3 bases are TGTGCCAGCAGGGAGGCCGGGACAGGGTCCTATGGCTACACCTTC. Amino acid sequence: CASREAGTGSYGYTF.

V gene TRBV28 combines with J gene TRBJ2-5, with TRBD2 matching 7 bases. The CDR3 covers 18 residues. The junction had 18 bases not matched to a gene; V was cut back by 3 bases and J by 5 bases. Per germline, CDR1 MDHEN and CDR2 SYDVKM. The CDR3 sequence: CASSFFLPGGRGSETQYF. The CDR3 DNA sequence: TGTGCCAGCAGTTTTTTTCTGCCCGGCGGGAGAGGGTCGGAGACCCAGTACTTC.

The chain couples TRBV9 to TRBJ1-4, with TRBD1 identical over 8 bases. Unmatched junction bases numbered 6, after V lost 3 bases and J lost 5 bases. This CDR3 comprises 15 residues. Germline V gene data show CDR1 as SGDLS and CDR2 as YYNGEE. DNA for the CDR3: TGTGCCAGCAGCGAAACAGGGGGATTGAATGAAAAACTGTTTTTT. The encoded protein is CASSETGGLNEKLFF.

The V gene is TRBV5-4, the J gene TRBJ2-3; the D gene is possibly TRBD2 (5 bases). V dropped 4 bases and J dropped 3 bases, with 15 bases sitting between them. The CDR3 covers 15 residues. CDR1 is SGHNT, CDR2 YYREEE, per germline (reference sequence). CDR3 loop: CASSGLTTTTDTQYF. CDR3 bases: TGTGCCAGCAGCGGACTTACAACAACGACAGATACGCAGTATTTT.

This clone was observed a handful of times. The chain joins TRBV30 to TRBJ2-7; D is possibly TRBD1 (5 bases). Trimming cost V 5 bases and J 4 bases, with 18 bases left between them. CDR1 GTSNPN and CDR2 SVGIG come from the germline V gene (reference sequence). The CDR3 loop spans 14 amino acids. As DNA, the CDR3 is TGTGCCTGGTCGAGTACAGGATGGGGATACGAGCAGTACTTC. This sequence encodes CAWSSTGWGYEQYF.

This clone was seen a single time. An end of the junction differs from the germline gene, which may be a read error. The V call is TRBV20-1, the J call TRBJ2-7, with a possible D match to TRBD1 (5 bases). Germline lookup yields CDR1 DFQATT and CDR2 SNEGSKA (reference sequence). This CDR3 spans 10 amino acids. The CDR3 coding sequence is TGCAGTGCTAGGTCGGTCAGGGAAAGCTTC. This encodes CSARSVRESF.

The chain employs TRBV29-1 and TRBJ2-7, with TRBD1 matching 9 bases. J gave up 7 bases and V 5 bases, and 9 bases lay outside the gene matches. The CDR3 has 13 residues. CDR1 is SQVTM and CDR2 is ANQGSEA in the germline V gene. CDR3 protein: CSVRGTGTGEQYF. Written as DNA, the CDR3 is TGCAGCGTTCGAGGGACAGGGACGGGGGAGCAGTACTTC.

The CDR3 DNA sequence: TGTGCCAGCAGCTTAGAATTTATGGTGTCCACTGAAGCTTTCTTT. It translates to CASSLEFMVSTEAFF. V usage is TRBV7-2 and J usage is TRBJ1-1; D unclear. The length of the CDR3 is 15 residues. Germline V gene lookup returns CDR1 SGHTA and CDR2 FQGNSA. Trimming removed 1 base from V and 4 bases from J, with 13 bases in between. The full variable domain, its missing parts supplied by reference TRBV7-2 and TRBJ1-1, is GAGVSQSPSNKVTEKGKDVELRCDPISGHTALYWYRQSLGQGLEFLIYFQGNSAPDKSGLPSDRFSAERTGGSVSTLTIQRTQQEDSAVYLCASSLEFMVSTEAFFGQGTRLTVV.

This chain uses TRBV6-1 with TRBJ2-3; perhaps TRBD1 as D (6 bases). Trimming stripped 4 bases from V and 2 bases from J, with 22 bases between. The CDR3 runs 18 residues. Germline V gives CDR1 MNHNS, CDR2 SASEGT. The CDR3 nucleotides are TGTGCCAGCAGTGGCCAACTAACAGGGATGGGGTACACAGATACGCAGTATTTT. Amino acids: CASSGQLTGMGYTDTQYF.

This clone was seen a handful of times. This rearrangement joins TRBV4-3 to TRBJ2-7; a weak D match, TRBD1 (6 bases). This CDR3 contains 14 residues. Trimming took 1 base from V and 3 from J, leaving 10 bases between them. Germline V lookup: CDR1 LGHNA, CDR2 YSLEER. In DNA, the CDR3 is TGCGCCAGCAGCCAAGGAGTAGGGGGCTACGAGCAGTACTTC. This encodes CASSQGVGGYEQYF.

V and J are TRBV28 and TRBJ2-3, with unresolved D. Trimming took off 10 bases at V and 2 bases at J, with 10 bases between the two ends. The CDR3 spans 12 residues. Germline V gene sequence: CDR1 MDHEN, CDR2 SYDVKM. CDR3 region: CATWAHTDTQYF. CDR3 nucleotides: TGTGCCACCTGGGCCCACACAGATACGCAGTATTTT.

The chain joins TRBV27 to TRBJ2-6; maybe TRBD1 (5 bases). Germline CDR1 MNHEY, CDR2 SMNVEV (reference sequence). The V gene lost 0 bases and the J gene lost 1 base, with 7 bases spanning the gap. The CDR3 sequence is 16 residues long. The CDR3: CASSLSGLSGANVLTF. In DNA, the CDR3 is TGTGCCAGCAGTTTATCGGGGCTATCTGGGGCCAACGTCCTGACTTTC.